Here is one T cell receptor (beta chain) with its context. Its antigen is undetermined. This specimen belongs to a study of neoadjuvant anti-PD-1 for oral cavity cancer. Study overall: Nivolumab at 3 mg/kg was mostly given biweekly, three to four doses, pre-surgery. Notes on the study in general: Post-nivolumab, blood T cell clonality was significantly elevated in non-responders.

These newly diagnosed stage II-IVA oral cavity squamous cell carcinoma patients had no prior systemic or radiation treatment. Blood cells were analyzed directly, without culture or expansion. Generated by immunoSEQ multiplex PCR, the TCRdb table keeps only in-frame clones and is missing some. The sample carries approximately 83,000 clones, under 85% recorded once. Trimming took 1 base from V and 6 from J; bases not matched to a gene: 5. The CDR3 has 15 amino acids. Per the germline V gene, CDR1 is MRHNA and CDR2 is SNTAGT. This receptor was identified in a person aged 35-79 years with oral cavity squamous cell carcinoma. The sample here was PBMCs, taken before nivolumab (anti-PD-1) treatment. J is TRBJ2-7 and V is TRBV6-4; 11 nucleotides agree with TRBD2. The CDR3 loop reads CASSDFSGREGEQYF. CDR3 coding DNA: TGTGCCAGCAGTGACTTTAGCGGGAGGGAGGGCGAGCAGTACTTC.